What follows is one TCR beta chain and its context. In the original workflow: Reference gene primer amplification gave estimated nucleated cell counts. The repertoire was sequenced with immunoSEQ multiplex PCR; TCRdb's copy has only in-frame clones and lacks some. V, J and clone size were drawn from that table, and D and trimming were deduced from the DNA. This sample yields around 90,000 clones, of which 81% are seen a single time; about 13% belongs to the top ten. This CDR3 has 16 residues. In germline, CDR1 is SGHRS, CDR2 YFSETQ. V lost 0 bases to trimming and J lost 5 bases, with 15 bases between them. This record belongs to a study of blood T cell repertoires in COVID-19. The overall study: Whether acute or convalescent, the COVID-19 samples came from the United States, Italy and Spain.

The sample taken for sequencing was peripheral blood. The chain employs TRBV5-1 and TRBJ1-3; D call uncertain. This sequence was found in a human donor in a cohort sampled during active COVID-19. The CDR3 reads CASSLGTPGGRNTIYF. The DNA for the CDR3 is TGCGCCAGCAGCTTGGGGACTCCGGGAGGTAGAAACACCATATATTTT.